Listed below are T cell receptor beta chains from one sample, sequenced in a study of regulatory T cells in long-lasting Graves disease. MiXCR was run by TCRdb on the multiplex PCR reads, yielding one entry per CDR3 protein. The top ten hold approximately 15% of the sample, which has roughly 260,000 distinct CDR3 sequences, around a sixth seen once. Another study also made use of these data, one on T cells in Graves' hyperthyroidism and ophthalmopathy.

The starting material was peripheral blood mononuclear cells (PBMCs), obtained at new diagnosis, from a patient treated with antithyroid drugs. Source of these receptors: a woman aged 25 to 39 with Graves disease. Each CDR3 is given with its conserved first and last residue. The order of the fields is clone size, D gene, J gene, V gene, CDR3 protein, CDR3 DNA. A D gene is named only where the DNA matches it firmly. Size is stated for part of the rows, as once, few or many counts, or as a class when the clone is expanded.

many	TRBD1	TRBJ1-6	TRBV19	CASSLTGTGGYSPLHF	TGTGCCAGTAGTTTAACCGGGACAGGGGGCTATTCACCCCTCCACTTT
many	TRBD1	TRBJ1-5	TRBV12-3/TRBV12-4	CASSTTQGIYQPQHF	TGTGCCAGCAGTACTACACAGGGGATCTATCAGCCCCAGCATTTT
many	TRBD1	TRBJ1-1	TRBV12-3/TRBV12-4	CASSPTGFEAAFF	TGTGCCAGCAGTCCGACAGGGTTTGAGGCGGCTTTCTTT
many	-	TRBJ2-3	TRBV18	CASSPSMGDTQYF	TGTGCCAGCTCACCGTCGATGGGAGATACGCAGTATTTT
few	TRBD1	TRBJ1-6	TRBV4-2	CASNQGVRGTGDSPLHF	TGTGCCAGCAACCAAGGGGTTAGGGGGACAGGGGATTCACCCCTCCACTTT
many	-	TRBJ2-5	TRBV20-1	CSAREGDLTQETQYF	TGCAGTGCTAGGGAGGGGGATCTCACCCAAGAGACCCAGTACTTC
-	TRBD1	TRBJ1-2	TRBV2	CASRAQGGGALNGYTF	TGTGCCAGCAGAGCTCAGGGAGGGGGCGCGTTGAATGGCTACACCTTC
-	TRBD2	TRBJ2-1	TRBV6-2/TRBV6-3	CASSTLGRRGYNEQFF	TGTGCCAGCAGCACCCTTGGGCGGCGGGGGTACAATGAGCAGTTCTTC
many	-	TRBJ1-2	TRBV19	CASSSTGGTYHHGYTF	TGTGCCAGTAGTTCCACCGGGGGGACCTACCATCATGGCTACACCTTC
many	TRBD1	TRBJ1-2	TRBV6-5	CASSYGQGAVYGYTF	TGTGCCAGCAGTTACGGACAGGGGGCTGTCTATGGCTACACCTTC
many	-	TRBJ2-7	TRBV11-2	CASSLAGWSSYEQYF	TGTGCCAGCAGCCTCGCCGGATGGAGCTCCTACGAGCAGTACTTC
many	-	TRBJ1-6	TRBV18	CASSLPGGADSPLHF	TGTGCCAGCTCTCTGCCGGGGGGTGCGGATTCACCCCTCCACTTT
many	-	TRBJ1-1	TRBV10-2	CASAEDRTEAFF	TGCGCCAGCGCGGAAGATCGGACTGAAGCTTTCTTT
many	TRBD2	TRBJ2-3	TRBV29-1	CSALTSGGDSTDTQYF	TGCAGCGCTTTGACTAGCGGGGGGGATAGCACAGATACGCAGTATTTT
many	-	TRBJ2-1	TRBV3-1	CASSHLSVSSYNEQFF	TGTGCCAGCAGCCACCTTAGCGTGAGCTCCTACAATGAGCAGTTCTTC
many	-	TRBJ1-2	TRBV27	CASSNGPGTEYGYTF	TGTGCCAGCAGTAACGGCCCCGGGACGGAATATGGCTACACCTTC
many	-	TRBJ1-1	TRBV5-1	CASSSNRVYTEAFF	TGCGCCAGCAGCTCCAACAGGGTGTACACTGAAGCTTTCTTT
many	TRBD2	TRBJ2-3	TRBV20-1	CSGLAGVDTQYF	TGTAGTGGACTAGCGGGGGTAGATACGCAGTATTTT
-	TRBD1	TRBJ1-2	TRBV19	CASKLTGGNYGYTF	TGTGCCAGTAAGCTGACAGGGGGAAACTATGGCTACACCTTC
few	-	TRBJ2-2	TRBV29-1	CSVEAPFRAGELFF	TGCAGCGTTGAAGCCCCTTTTAGGGCCGGGGAGCTGTTTTTT
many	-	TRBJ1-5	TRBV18	CASSRQGPGGDQPQHF	TGTGCCAGCTCCCGGCAGGGGCCCGGGGGCGATCAGCCCCAGCATTTT
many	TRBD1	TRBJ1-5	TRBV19	CATRTGSGGNQPQHF	TGTGCCACCCGGACAGGGTCTGGGGGCAATCAGCCCCAGCATTTT
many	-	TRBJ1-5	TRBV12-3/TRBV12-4	CASNLSGKNQPQHF	TGTGCCAGCAACCTATCGGGCAAGAATCAGCCCCAGCATTTT
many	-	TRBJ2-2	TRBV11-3	CASSPGTHGTGELFF	TGTGCCAGCAGCCCCGGGACCCATGGAACCGGGGAGCTGTTTTTT
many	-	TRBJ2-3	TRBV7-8	CASSTGTTDTQYF	TGTGCCAGCAGCACCGGGACCACAGATACGCAGTATTTT
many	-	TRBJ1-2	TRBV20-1	CSARDDRMSGYTF	TGCAGTGCTAGAGATGACAGGATGTCTGGCTACACCTTC
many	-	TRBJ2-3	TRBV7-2	CASSLGVGRITDTQYF	TGTGCCAGCAGCTTGGGGGTGGGGCGTATCACAGATACGCAGTATTTT
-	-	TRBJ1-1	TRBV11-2	CASSLERASNTEAFF	TGTGCCAGCAGCTTAGAGAGGGCATCCAACACTGAAGCTTTCTTT
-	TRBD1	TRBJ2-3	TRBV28	CASSPHLRGQGVSDTQYF	TGTGCCAGCAGTCCCCACCTACGGGGACAGGGAGTCTCAGATACGCAGTATTTT
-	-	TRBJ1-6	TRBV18	CASSLGQNPSSPLHF	TGTGCCAGCTCACTCGGACAGAACCCGTCTTCACCCCTCCACTTT
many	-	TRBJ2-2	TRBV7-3	CASSSYNTGELFF	TGTGCCAGCAGCTCCTATAACACCGGGGAGCTGTTTTTT
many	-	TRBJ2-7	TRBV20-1	CSARDRGYEQYF	TGCAGTGCCAGGGATCGGGGGTACGAGCAGTACTTC
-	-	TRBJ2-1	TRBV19	CASGPGGTFDEQFF	TGTGCCAGTGGCCCGGGGGGCACTTTTGATGAGCAGTTCTTC
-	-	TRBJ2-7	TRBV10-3	CAISEDRSSNEQYF	TGTGCCATCAGTGAGGACAGGAGTTCCAACGAGCAGTACTTC
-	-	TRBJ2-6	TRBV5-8	CASSGPTGSSSGANVLTF	TGTGCCAGCAGCGGCCCGACAGGCTCAAGCTCTGGGGCCAACGTCCTGACTTTC
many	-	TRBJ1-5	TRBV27	CASSQNRVNQPQHF	TGTGCCAGCAGTCAAAATCGGGTGAATCAGCCCCAGCATTTT
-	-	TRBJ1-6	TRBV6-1	CASSDVSPLHF	TGTGCCAGCAGTGATGTTTCACCCCTCCACTTT
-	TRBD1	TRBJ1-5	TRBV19	CASSQGGYQPQHF	TGTGCCAGTAGCCAGGGGGGCTATCAGCCCCAGCATTTT
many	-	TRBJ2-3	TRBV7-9	CASSWKGGTDTQYF	TGTGCCAGCAGCTGGAAAGGGGGCACAGATACGCAGTATTTT
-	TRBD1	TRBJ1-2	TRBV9	CASSGQGPNPYGYTF	TGTGCCAGCAGTGGACAGGGCCCCAATCCCTATGGCTACACCTTC
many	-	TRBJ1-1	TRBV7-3	CASRSENTEAFF	TGTGCCAGCAGGTCAGAGAACACTGAAGCTTTCTTT
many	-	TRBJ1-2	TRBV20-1	CSLTGGPGYGYTF	TGCAGTCTGACCGGGGGGCCGGGCTATGGCTACACCTTC
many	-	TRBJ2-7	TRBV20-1	CSARDTRGGTRGEQYF	TGCAGTGCTAGAGATACGCGGGGAGGTACTCGGGGGGAGCAGTACTTC
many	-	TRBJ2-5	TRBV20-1	CSVQSGQETQYF	TGCAGTGTTCAAAGCGGTCAAGAGACCCAGTACTTC
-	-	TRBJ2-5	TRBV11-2	CASSLSLVETQYF	TGTGCCAGCAGCCTCTCCCTAGTGGAGACCCAGTACTTC